This TCR beta chain was documented in a study of control samples from healthy donors and cancer patients. Sequenced by immunoSEQ multiplex PCR; TCRdb stores in-frame clones only, minus some. In all, the sample yields roughly 200,000 clones. Trimming removed 0 bases at V and 7 bases at J, with 20 bases between. The CDR3 sequence is 18 residues long. The germline V gene encodes CDR1 SGDLS and CDR2 YYNGEE. This sequence originates from a woman in her thirties in good health. V and J are TRBV9 and TRBJ1-6; weak D call: TRBD1 (6 bases). Sequencing input: blood. The CDR3 here is CASSVGYGQTGGNSPLHF. The CDR3 bases are TGTGCCAGCAGCGTAGGGTACGGACAGACGGGGGGCAATTCACCCCTCCACTTT.